The source of this T cell receptor beta chain is a study of T cells in Graves' hyperthyroidism and ophthalmopathy. Amplification targeted TCR beta CDR3 regions from RNA transcripts. The primer set for the first-round RT-PCR of the TCR CDR3 was HTBI. TCRdb ran MiXCR on the multiplex PCR reads and lists one entry per CDR3 protein. The table lists approximately 740,000 distinct CDR3 sequences, approximately 14% of them singletons. Overall study results and limits: Ophthalmopathy prediction by the model preceded onset by a median about 6 months. Most thyroid clonotypes with frequency above 0.001 were detected in blood.

This clonotype was seen repeatedly, ten times or more. The target antigen is unknown. It was uncontrolled infection, other autoimmune disease, pregnancy or lactation that excluded patients. The germline CDR1 and CDR2 sequences are KGHSH and LQKENI. CDR3 length: 11 amino acids. Trimming removed 4 bases at V and 3 bases at J, with 4 bases between. The chain joins TRBV18 to TRBJ2-7; D is unresolved. The sequence derives from a woman between 18 and 29 years old with Graves' hyperthyroidism. Sequenced sample: blood. CDR3 DNA: TGTGCCAGCTCACACGACTACGAGCAGTACTTC. It codes for CASSHDYEQYF.